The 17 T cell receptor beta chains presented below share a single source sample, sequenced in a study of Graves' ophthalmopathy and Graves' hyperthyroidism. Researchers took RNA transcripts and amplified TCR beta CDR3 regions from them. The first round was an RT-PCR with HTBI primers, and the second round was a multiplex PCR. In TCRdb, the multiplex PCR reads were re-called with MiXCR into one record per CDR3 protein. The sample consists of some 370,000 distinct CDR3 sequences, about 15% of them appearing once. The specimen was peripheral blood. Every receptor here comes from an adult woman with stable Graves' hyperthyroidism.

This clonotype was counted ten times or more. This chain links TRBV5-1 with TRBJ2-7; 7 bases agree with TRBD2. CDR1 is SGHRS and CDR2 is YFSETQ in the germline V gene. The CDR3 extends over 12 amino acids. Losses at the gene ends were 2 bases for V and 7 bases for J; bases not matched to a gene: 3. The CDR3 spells CASSFAGEEQYF. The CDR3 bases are TGCGCCAGCAGCTTCGCGGGGGAGGAGCAGTACTTC.

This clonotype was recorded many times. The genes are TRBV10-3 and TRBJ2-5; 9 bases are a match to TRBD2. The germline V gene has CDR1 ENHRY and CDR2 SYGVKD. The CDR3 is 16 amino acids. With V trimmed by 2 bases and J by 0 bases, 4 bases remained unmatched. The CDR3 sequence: CAISEGSSGNQETQYF. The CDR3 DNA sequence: TGTGCCATCAGTGAGGGGTCTAGCGGGAACCAAGAGACCCAGTACTTC.

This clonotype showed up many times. CDR3 protein: CASRPQGADYGYTF. In DNA, the CDR3 is TGTGCCAGCAGACCACAGGGGGCCGACTATGGCTACACCTTC. This chain uses TRBV28 with TRBJ1-2; 9 bases are shared with TRBD1. The CDR3 spans 14 residues. CDR1 is MDHEN, CDR2 SYDVKM, per germline. The V gene end was trimmed by 6 bases and the J gene end by 3 bases; junction bases not matched to a gene: 5.

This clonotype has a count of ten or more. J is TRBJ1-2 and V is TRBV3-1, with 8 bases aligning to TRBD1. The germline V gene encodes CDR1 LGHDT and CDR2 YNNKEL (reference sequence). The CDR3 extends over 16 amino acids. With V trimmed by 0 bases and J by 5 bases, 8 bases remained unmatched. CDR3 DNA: TGTGCCAGCAGCCAAGAGGCCCTGCAGGGGGCGTATGGCTACACCTTC. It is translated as CASSQEALQGAYGYTF.

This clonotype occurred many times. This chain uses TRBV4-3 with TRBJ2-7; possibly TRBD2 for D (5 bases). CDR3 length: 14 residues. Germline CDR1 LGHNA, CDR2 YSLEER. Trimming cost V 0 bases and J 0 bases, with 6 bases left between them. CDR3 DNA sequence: TGCGCCAGCAGCCAAGATGGGAGCTCCTACGAGCAGTACTTC. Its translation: CASSQDGSSYEQYF.

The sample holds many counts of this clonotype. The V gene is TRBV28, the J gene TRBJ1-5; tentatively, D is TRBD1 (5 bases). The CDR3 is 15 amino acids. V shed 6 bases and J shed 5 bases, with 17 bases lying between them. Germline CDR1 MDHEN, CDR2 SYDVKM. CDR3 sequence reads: CASSSFGGSYQPQHF. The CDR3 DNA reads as TGTGCCAGCAGCTCGTTTGGGGGGAGCTATCAGCCCCAGCATTTT.

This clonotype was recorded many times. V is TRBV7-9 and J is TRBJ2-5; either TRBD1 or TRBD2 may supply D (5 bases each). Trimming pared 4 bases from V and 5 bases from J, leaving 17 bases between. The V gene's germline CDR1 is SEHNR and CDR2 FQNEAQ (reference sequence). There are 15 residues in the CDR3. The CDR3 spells CASSSDPVGVETQYF. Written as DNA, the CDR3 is TGTGCCAGCAGCTCAGATCCTGTGGGGGTCGAGACCCAGTACTTC.

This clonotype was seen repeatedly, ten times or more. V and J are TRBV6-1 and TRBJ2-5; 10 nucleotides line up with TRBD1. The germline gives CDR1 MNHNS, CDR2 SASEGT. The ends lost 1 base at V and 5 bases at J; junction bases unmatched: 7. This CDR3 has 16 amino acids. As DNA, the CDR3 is TGTGCCAGCAGTGAAGGGGACAGGGGTCATTCCGAGACCCAGTACTTC. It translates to CASSEGDRGHSETQYF.

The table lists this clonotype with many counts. The CDR3 loop reads CSATPRDNSYEQYF. The CDR3, as DNA: TGCAGTGCTACCCCACGGGACAACTCCTACGAGCAGTACTTC. The genes are TRBV20-1 and TRBJ2-7; tentative D call: TRBD1 (6 bases). The CDR3 sequence is 14 residues long. Germline V CDR1 and CDR2: DFQATT, SNEGSKA (reference sequence). The V and J ends lost 4 bases and 0 bases respectively, with 13 bases between them.

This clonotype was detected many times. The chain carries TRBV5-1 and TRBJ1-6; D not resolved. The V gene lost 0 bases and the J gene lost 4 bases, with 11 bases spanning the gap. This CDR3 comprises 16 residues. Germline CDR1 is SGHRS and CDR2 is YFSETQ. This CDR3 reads CASSLEGSRYNSPLHF. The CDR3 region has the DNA TGCGCCAGCAGCTTGGAAGGGTCGCGATATAATTCACCCCTCCACTTT.

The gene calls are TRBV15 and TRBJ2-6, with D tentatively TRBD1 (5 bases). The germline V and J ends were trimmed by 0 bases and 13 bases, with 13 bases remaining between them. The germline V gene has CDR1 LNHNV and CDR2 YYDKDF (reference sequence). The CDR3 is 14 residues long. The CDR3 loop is CATSRDLESGVLTF. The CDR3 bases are TGTGCCACCAGCAGAGATCTTGAGTCAGGGGTCCTGACTTTC.

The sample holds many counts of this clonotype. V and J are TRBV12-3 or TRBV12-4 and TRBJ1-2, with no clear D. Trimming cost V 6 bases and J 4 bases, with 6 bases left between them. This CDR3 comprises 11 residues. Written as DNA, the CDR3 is TGTGCCAGCAGGAGCATCTATGGCTACACCTTC. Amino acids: CASRSIYGYTF.

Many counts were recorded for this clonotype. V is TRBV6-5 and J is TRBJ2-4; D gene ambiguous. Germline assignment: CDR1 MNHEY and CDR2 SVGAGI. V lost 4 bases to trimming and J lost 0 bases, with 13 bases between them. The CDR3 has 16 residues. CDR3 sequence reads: CASSFSADLAKNIQYF. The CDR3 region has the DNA TGTGCCAGCAGTTTTTCCGCTGACCTAGCCAAAAACATTCAGTACTTC.

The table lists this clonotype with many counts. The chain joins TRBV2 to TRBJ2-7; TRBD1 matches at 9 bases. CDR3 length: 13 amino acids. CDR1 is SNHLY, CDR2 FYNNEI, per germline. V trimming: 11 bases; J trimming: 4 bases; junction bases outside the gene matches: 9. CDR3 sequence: CAGTRDRVYEQYF. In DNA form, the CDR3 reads TGTGCCGGAACTCGGGACAGGGTGTACGAGCAGTACTTC. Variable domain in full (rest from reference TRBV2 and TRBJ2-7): EPEVTQTPSHQVTQMGQEVILRCVPISNHLYFYWYRQILGQKVEFLVSFYNNEISEKSEIFDDQFSVERPDGSNFTLKIRSTKLEDSAMYFCAGTRDRVYEQYFGPGTRLTVT.

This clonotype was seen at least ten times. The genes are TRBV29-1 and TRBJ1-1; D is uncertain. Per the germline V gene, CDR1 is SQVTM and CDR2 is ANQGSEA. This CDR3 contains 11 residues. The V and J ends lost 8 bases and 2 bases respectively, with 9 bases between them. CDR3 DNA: TGCAGCCCCGAGGAAAACACTGAAGCTTTCTTT. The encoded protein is CSPEENTEAFF.

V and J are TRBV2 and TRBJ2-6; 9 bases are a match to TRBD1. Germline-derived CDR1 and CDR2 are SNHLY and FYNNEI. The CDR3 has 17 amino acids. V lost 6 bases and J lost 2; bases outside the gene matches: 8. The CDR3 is CASSLYRDRAGANVLTF. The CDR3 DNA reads TGTGCCAGCAGCCTTTATAGGGACAGGGCTGGGGCCAACGTCCTGACTTTC. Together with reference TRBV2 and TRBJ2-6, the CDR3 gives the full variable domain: EPEVTQTPSHQVTQMGQEVILRCVPISNHLYFYWYRQILGQKVEFLVSFYNNEISEKSEIFDDQFSVERPDGSNFTLKIRSTKLEDSAMYFCASSLYRDRAGANVLTFGAGSRLTVL.

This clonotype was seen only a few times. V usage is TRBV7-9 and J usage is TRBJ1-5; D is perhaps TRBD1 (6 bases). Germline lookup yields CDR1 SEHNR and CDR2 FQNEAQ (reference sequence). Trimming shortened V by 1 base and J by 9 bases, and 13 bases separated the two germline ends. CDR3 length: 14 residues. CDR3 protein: CASSLGQVNSPQHF. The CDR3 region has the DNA TGTGCCAGCAGCTTAGGACAGGTGAACTCGCCCCAGCATTTT.